These T cell receptor beta chains were read from a single sample in a study of immune evolution from preneoplasia to lung adenocarcinoma. Assay: immunoSEQ multiplex PCR; the TCRdb copy retains only in-frame clones and omits some. The sample has about 2,500 clones; around 85% are singletons. The specimen sequenced was FFPE adjacent normal lung tissue. These receptors originate from a person aged 65 to 79 with lung adenocarcinoma. The CDR3 runs from the conserved cysteine through the conserved F or W. The D gene is left open where the match is weak. Clone sizes are given selectively: once, few, many, or a class where the clone is expanded.

j_gene,abundance,d_gene,v_gene,CDR3aa,CDR3nt
TRBJ1-2,once,TRBD1,TRBV28,CASEGTGAPYGYTF,TGTGCCAGCGAAGGGACAGGGGCACCCTATGGCTACACCTTC
TRBJ2-7,NA,TRBD2,TRBV6-5,CASSRTGTSGFEQYF,TGTGCCAGCAGCCGGACCGGGACTAGCGGTTTCGAGCAGTACTTC
TRBJ1-1,few,NA,TRBV6-6,CASSQGGNTEAFF,TGTGCCAGCAGCCAAGGGGGGAACACTGAAGCTTTCTTT
TRBJ1-5,NA,NA,TRBV6-6,CASSSGSGNQPQHF,TGTGCCAGCAGTTCCGGTTCGGGCAATCAGCCCCAGCATTTT
TRBJ2-2,NA,TRBD2,TRBV4-1,CASTPGLAGSFANTGELFF,TGCGCCAGCACCCCGGGCCTAGCGGGGTCATTCGCGAACACCGGGGAGCTGTTTTTT
TRBJ2-7,NA,TRBD2,TRBV30,CAWSRTLSGIGYEQYF,TGTGCCTGGAGCCGGACCCTTAGCGGGATTGGCTACGAGCAGTACTTC
TRBJ2-6,NA,NA,TRBV10-2,CASSDPYSGANVLTF,TGCGCCAGCAGTGACCCGTACTCTGGGGCCAACGTCCTGACTTTC
TRBJ1-4,NA,NA,TRBV2,CASIRDGNEKLFF,TGTGCCAGCATCCGGGACGGAAATGAAAAACTGTTTTTT
TRBJ1-1,once,NA,TRBV6-1,CASSERRRSLGNTEAFF,TGTGCCAGCAGTGAGAGGAGGCGGTCCCTTGGGAACACTGAAGCTTTCTTT
TRBJ2-3,NA,NA,TRBV10-1,CASSESPPDTQYF,TGCGCCAGCAGTGAGTCCCCCCCGGATACGCAGTATTTT
TRBJ2-5,once,NA,TRBV5-6,CASSLGGTGETQYF,TGTGCCAGCAGCTTGGGCGGAACGGGCGAGACCCAGTACTTC
TRBJ1-1,few,NA,TRBV12-5,CASGYPNTEAFF,TGTGCTAGTGGTTATCCGAACACTGAAGCTTTCTTT
TRBJ2-7,once,NA,TRBV14,CASSPGGGAEQYF,TGTGCCAGCAGCCCAGGAGGGGGAGCCGAGCAGTACTTC
TRBJ2-3,NA,TRBD1,TRBV29-1,CSVQDREFKAQYF,TGCAGCGTTCAGGACAGGGAGTTTAAGGCGCAGTATTTT
TRBJ1-4,few,NA,TRBV27,CASSFGNEKLFF,TGTGCCAGCAGTTTTGGTAATGAAAAACTGTTTTTT
TRBJ2-5,NA,NA,TRBV6-5,CASSSPRVQETQYF,TGTGCCAGCAGTTCCCCCAGAGTTCAGGAGACCCAGTACTTC
TRBJ2-1,NA,NA,TRBV7-3,CASSLSGAAYNEQFF,TGTGCCAGCAGCTTATCGGGGGCGGCCTACAATGAGCAGTTCTTC
TRBJ2-3,NA,NA,TRBV14,CASSRTERDTQYF,TGTGCCAGCAGCCGTACCGAAAGGGATACGCAGTATTTT
TRBJ1-1,NA,NA,TRBV11-1,CASSLEGFEAFF,TGTGCCAGCAGCTTAGAAGGGTTTGAAGCTTTCTTT
TRBJ2-1,NA,TRBD2,TRBV28,CASSPGQRDYNEQFF,TGTGCCAGCAGTCCCGGCCAGCGGGACTACAATGAGCAGTTCTTC
TRBJ2-1,NA,NA,TRBV6-5,CASTWDQVSNEQFF,TGTGCCAGCACCTGGGACCAGGTCTCGAATGAGCAGTTCTTC
TRBJ2-4,NA,TRBD2,TRBV7-2,CASSSSGSSSIQYF,TGTGCCAGCAGCTCTAGCGGGAGCTCTTCCATTCAGTACTTC